These 6 T cell receptor beta chains came from one sample sequenced in a study of radiation and T cells in renal cell carcinoma. Time point in this sample: blood 4 weeks post-SBRT, at nephrectomy. Specified treatment: 15 Gy SBRT to primary tumor, nephrectomy 4 weeks later. The repertoire was sequenced with immunoSEQ multiplex PCR; TCRdb's copy has only in-frame clones and lacks some. This sample carries 140,000 to 150,000 clones, 70% to 90% of them seen once, and the ten largest clones take about a sixth. Sequences were derived from blood, sampled from a patient whose treatment included radiotherapy and nephrectomy. Every receptor here comes from a woman aged 45-65 years with renal cell carcinoma.

The chain recombines TRBV7-9 with TRBJ2-1; TRBD2 aligns across 13 bases. Germline trimming cut 3 bases from V and 10 bases from J; bases unmatched to any gene: 6. The CDR3 has 15 amino acids. Germline V gene lookup returns CDR1 SEHNR and CDR2 FQNEAQ (reference sequence). In nucleotides, the CDR3 is TGTGCCAGCAGCTTCCCGGGACTAGCGGGACGGGAGCAGTTCTTC. It encodes CASSFPGLAGREQFF.

The chain recombines TRBV10-3 with TRBJ1-5; TRBD1 aligns across 9 bases. CDR1 and CDR2 (germline): ENHRY, SYGVKD. This CDR3 region has 16 residues. The junction had 15 bases not matched to a gene; V was cut back by 6 bases and J by 9 bases. CDR3 coding DNA: TGTGCCATCAGAGATCCAGACAGGGGGTCTTCAGGGCCCCAGCATTTT. Translation: CAIRDPDRGSSGPQHF.

The rearrangement links TRBV7-9 to TRBJ2-5; D is uncertain. The length of the CDR3 is 14 residues. V was cut by 8 bases and J by 2 bases, with 15 bases left in between. The germline V gene has CDR1 SEHNR and CDR2 FQNEAQ (reference sequence). The CDR3 nucleotides are TGTGCCAGCGCAATGCTGGAGTGGCAAGAGACCCAGTACTTC. Protein: CASAMLEWQETQYF.

This clone was detected a few times. This chain connects TRBV27 to TRBJ1-1; D gene uncertain. This CDR3 comprises 13 residues. Between the trimmed V and J ends, which lost 3 bases and 6 bases, there was a span of 11 bases. Germline V gene data show CDR1 as MNHEY and CDR2 as SMNVEV (reference sequence). This CDR3 is CASSFIRPPEAFF. DNA for the CDR3: TGTGCCAGCAGTTTTATCAGGCCACCTGAAGCTTTCTTT.

The genes are TRBV4-3 and TRBJ2-7, with a weak D call TRBD1 (6 bases). V lost 0 bases, J lost 3 bases, and 12 bases lay in between. The CDR3 sequence is 15 residues long. Germline V gene data show CDR1 as LGHNA and CDR2 as YSLEER. The CDR3 sequence: CASSQDNTGYYEQYF. As DNA, the CDR3 is TGCGCCAGCAGCCAAGATAATACAGGGTACTACGAGCAGTACTTC.

To note about this clone: Additional DNA sequences in this sample encode the identical CDR3. The chain has TRBV14 and TRBJ1-4; D is ambiguous. Germline lookup yields CDR1 SGHDN and CDR2 FVKESK. V gave up 4 bases and J gave up 7 bases, with 7 bases separating them. This CDR3 spans 12 amino acids. The CDR3 nucleotides read TGTGCCAGCAGCCCCTCGAGTGAAAAACTGTTTTTT. Translation gives CASSPSSEKLFF.